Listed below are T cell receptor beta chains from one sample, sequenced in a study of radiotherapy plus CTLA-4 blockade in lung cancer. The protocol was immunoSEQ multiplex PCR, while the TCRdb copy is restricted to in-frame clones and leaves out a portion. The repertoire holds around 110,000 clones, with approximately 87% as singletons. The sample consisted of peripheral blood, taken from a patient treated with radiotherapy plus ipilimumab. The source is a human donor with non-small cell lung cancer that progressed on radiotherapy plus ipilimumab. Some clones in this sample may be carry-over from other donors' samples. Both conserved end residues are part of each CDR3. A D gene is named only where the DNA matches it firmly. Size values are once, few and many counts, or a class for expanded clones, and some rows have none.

cdr3_nt: TGTGCCAGCAGCTTAATGGCCGGGGAGCTGTTTTTT
cdr3_aa: CASSLMAGELFF
v_call: TRBV7-2
j_call: TRBJ2-2
cdr3_length: 12
clone_size: -
d_call: -

cdr3_nt: TGCGCCAGCAGCCTCACCGGGACTAGCGGGGTAGATACGCAGTATTTT
cdr3_aa: CASSLTGTSGVDTQYF
v_call: TRBV5-1
j_call: TRBJ2-3
cdr3_length: 16
clone_size: -
d_call: TRBD2

cdr3_nt: TGTGCCAGCAGCTGGTCAATGGGAGCTAGCGGGGCGTACGAGCAGTACTTC
cdr3_aa: CASSWSMGASGAYEQYF
v_call: TRBV7-9
j_call: TRBJ2-7
cdr3_length: 17
clone_size: -
d_call: TRBD2

cdr3_nt: TGTGCCACCTCTAGTAATGGGGGGATTTTCACTGAAGCTTTCTTT
cdr3_aa: CATSSNGGIFTEAFF
v_call: TRBV15
j_call: TRBJ1-1
cdr3_length: 15
clone_size: -
d_call: -

cdr3_nt: TGTGCCAGCAGCTCTCTAGCGGGGGGTTACAATGAGCAGTTCTTC
cdr3_aa: CASSSLAGGYNEQFF
v_call: TRBV7-3
j_call: TRBJ2-1
cdr3_length: 15
clone_size: -
d_call: TRBD2

cdr3_nt: TGCGCCAGCAGCCAAATGGGACAGCCGCTCTCTGGAAACACCATATATTTT
cdr3_aa: CASSQMGQPLSGNTIYF
v_call: TRBV4-1
j_call: TRBJ1-3
cdr3_length: 17
clone_size: -
d_call: TRBD1

cdr3_nt: TGTGCCAGCAGTCCGGACGGTGGGAACACTGAAGCTTTCTTT
cdr3_aa: CASSPDGGNTEAFF
v_call: TRBV5-4
j_call: TRBJ1-1
cdr3_length: 14
clone_size: -
d_call: -

cdr3_nt: TGTGCCAGCAAAGGTAGCGGGGGGGCCGCCTACGAGCAGTACTTC
cdr3_aa: CASKGSGGAAYEQYF
v_call: TRBV6-6
j_call: TRBJ2-7
cdr3_length: 15
clone_size: -
d_call: TRBD2

cdr3_nt: TGTGCCAGCAGTTACGGTCCTGGGACCTCTGGAAATGAGCAGTTCTTC
cdr3_aa: CASSYGPGTSGNEQFF
v_call: TRBV6-5
j_call: TRBJ2-1
cdr3_length: 16
clone_size: -
d_call: -

cdr3_nt: TGTGCCAGCAGCGTAGGGCTAGTTGACACTGAAGCTTTCTTT
cdr3_aa: CASSVGLVDTEAFF
v_call: TRBV9
j_call: TRBJ1-1
cdr3_length: 14
clone_size: once
d_call: -

cdr3_nt: TGTGCCAGCAGTTTGACAGGGTACGATTCACCCCTCCACTTT
cdr3_aa: CASSLTGYDSPLHF
v_call: TRBV6-5
j_call: TRBJ1-6
cdr3_length: 14
clone_size: -
d_call: TRBD1

cdr3_nt: TGTGCCAGCTCACCACGTAGGAGCACAGATACGCAGTATTTT
cdr3_aa: CASSPRRSTDTQYF
v_call: TRBV18
j_call: TRBJ2-3
cdr3_length: 14
clone_size: -
d_call: -

cdr3_nt: TGTGCCATCGGACTCGGGGGGAGCTCCTATAATTCACCCCTCCACTTT
cdr3_aa: CAIGLGGSSYNSPLHF
v_call: TRBV10-3
j_call: TRBJ1-6
cdr3_length: 16
clone_size: -
d_call: -

cdr3_nt: TGCGCCAGCAGTCCTATAGCGGGGACCCACTACGAGCAGTACTTC
cdr3_aa: CASSPIAGTHYEQYF
v_call: TRBV5-1
j_call: TRBJ2-7
cdr3_length: 15
clone_size: -
d_call: TRBD2

cdr3_nt: TGTGCCAGCAGCTCTATGTCTGAGCCCCGGGACAGGGGGATCACCTACGAGCAGTACTTC
cdr3_aa: CASSSMSEPRDRGITYEQYF
v_call: TRBV21-1
j_call: TRBJ2-7
cdr3_length: 20
clone_size: -
d_call: -

cdr3_nt: TGTGCCAGCAGCCCCAGTATTCTCTACGAGCAGTACTTC
cdr3_aa: CASSPSILYEQYF
v_call: TRBV11-1
j_call: TRBJ2-7
cdr3_length: 13
clone_size: -
d_call: -

cdr3_nt: TGTGCCATCAGTGTAGGAGGGACTGGGGTAGCGGAGACCCAGTACTTC
cdr3_aa: CAISVGGTGVAETQYF
v_call: TRBV10-3
j_call: TRBJ2-5
cdr3_length: 16
clone_size: once
d_call: -

cdr3_nt: TGTGCCATCAGTGACCTTCTAGCGGATGCAGATACGCAGTATTTT
cdr3_aa: CAISDLLADADTQYF
v_call: TRBV10-3
j_call: TRBJ2-3
cdr3_length: 15
clone_size: medium-sized
d_call: TRBD2

cdr3_nt: TGCGCCAGCAGCTTGGATCTGGGGGACAGGGTTAATGGCTACACCTTC
cdr3_aa: CASSLDLGDRVNGYTF
v_call: TRBV5-1
j_call: TRBJ1-2
cdr3_length: 16
clone_size: -
d_call: TRBD1

cdr3_nt: TGTGCCAGCAGCCAGCTGACAGGCGCTCAGGAGACCCAGTACTTC
cdr3_aa: CASSQLTGAQETQYF
v_call: TRBV14
j_call: TRBJ2-5
cdr3_length: 15
clone_size: -
d_call: -

cdr3_nt: TGTGCCAGCAGCTACGTAGCGGGGGGGCATGAGCAGTACTTC
cdr3_aa: CASSYVAGGHEQYF
v_call: TRBV7-3
j_call: TRBJ2-7
cdr3_length: 14
clone_size: -
d_call: TRBD2

cdr3_nt: TGTGCCAGCAGCCGACGGGGAGCGAGCTCCTACGAGCAGTACTTC
cdr3_aa: CASSRRGASSYEQYF
v_call: TRBV7-2
j_call: TRBJ2-7
cdr3_length: 15
clone_size: -
d_call: -

cdr3_nt: TGTGCCAGCAGCTTGGGTGCCGGGACAGGGGGAGGGTTTGGGAAAGCTTTCTTT
cdr3_aa: CASSLGAGTGGGFGKAFF
v_call: TRBV5-6
j_call: TRBJ1-1
cdr3_length: 18
clone_size: -
d_call: TRBD1

cdr3_nt: TGCGCCAGCAGCTCGTGGGGTCAGCGAGGTTCCGGGGAGACCCAGTACTTC
cdr3_aa: CASSSWGQRGSGETQYF
v_call: TRBV5-1
j_call: TRBJ2-5
cdr3_length: 17
clone_size: -
d_call: -

cdr3_nt: TGTGCCAGCAGTGAGAATAGGGCGGTTCGCAATCAGCCCCAGCATTTT
cdr3_aa: CASSENRAVRNQPQHF
v_call: TRBV2
j_call: TRBJ1-5
cdr3_length: 16
clone_size: -
d_call: -

cdr3_nt: TGTGCCAGCAGGGACGGTAGAGGCTCCTACGAGCAGTACTTC
cdr3_aa: CASRDGRGSYEQYF
v_call: TRBV5-5
j_call: TRBJ2-7
cdr3_length: 14
clone_size: -
d_call: -

cdr3_nt: TGTGCCATCAGTCCGGGACACTTCGGAGAGACCCAGCATTTT
cdr3_aa: CAISPGHFGETQHF
v_call: TRBV10-3
j_call: TRBJ1-5
cdr3_length: 14
clone_size: few
d_call: -

cdr3_nt: TGCAGCGTCCTGCGGGGACCCACAGATACGCAGTATTTT
cdr3_aa: CSVLRGPTDTQYF
v_call: TRBV29-1
j_call: TRBJ2-3
cdr3_length: 13
clone_size: -
d_call: -